This T cell receptor (beta chain) was obtained from a study of T-cell memory formation after mild COVID-19. Study results and caveats: Contracting clones localized mainly to CM and EM when CD4+ and mainly to EMRA when CD8+.

TCRdb re-called the 5' RACE reads with MiXCR, one entry per CDR3 protein. This sample has approximately 490,000 distinct CDR3 sequences, with around 21% found just once. To note about this clonotype: No antigen is known for it.

Germline CDR1 is MDHEN and CDR2 is SYDVKM. The CDR3 sequence is 16 residues long. Trimming took 11 bases from V and 3 from J; bases not matched to a gene: 13. This chain connects TRBV28 to TRBJ1-1; 12 bases map to TRBD1. Sequencing was performed on PBMCs or a T cell subset sorted from them (not recorded which). This receptor was taken from an adult woman who had mild COVID-19 (a few samples of this study predate the infection). Cell type and time point are not known. CDR3 in amino acids: CAAPPGQGAKDTEAFF. The CDR3 bases are TGTGCCGCACCTCCGGGACAGGGGGCTAAGGACACTGAAGCTTTCTTT.